Listed below are T cell receptor beta chains from one sample, sequenced in a study of shared clonotypes between healthy human individuals. Produced via immunoSEQ multiplex PCR; TCRdb's table is partial and in-frame only. The sample records some 1.5 million clones, around 97% being singletons. The material sequenced was naive CD4+ T cells sorted from blood. The receptors stem from a man aged 25 to 40 in good health. The CDR3 runs from the conserved cysteine through the conserved F or W. A D gene is named only where the DNA matches it firmly. Size values are once, few and many counts, or a class for expanded clones, and some rows have none.

d_call j_call v_call cdr3_length clone_size cdr3_nt cdr3_aa
TRBD1 TRBJ2-1 TRBV10-3 14 - TGTGCCATCAGTGAGAAGGGACAGGACAATGAGCAGTTCTTC CAISEKGQDNEQFF
TRBD1 TRBJ1-2 TRBV9 15 - TGTGCCAGCAGCTCTCAGACAGGGTCTAACTATGGCTACACCTTC CASSSQTGSNYGYTF
TRBD1 TRBJ1-2 TRBV28 15 - TGTGCCAGCAGACTCGAACAGGGGGCTCACTATGGCTACACCTTC CASRLEQGAHYGYTF
- TRBJ1-1 TRBV9 13 - TGTGCCAGCAGCGTAGCAGGAAACACTGAAGCTTTCTTT CASSVAGNTEAFF
- TRBJ2-3 TRBV5-1 17 - TGCGCCAGCAGCTTACCGGGACACCGGGTAGGCACAGATACGCAGTATTTT CASSLPGHRVGTDTQYF
- TRBJ2-1 TRBV9 15 once TGTGCCAGCAGCGTAGCGGCGGGAACCTACAATGAGCAGTTCTTC CASSVAAGTYNEQFF
- TRBJ2-5 TRBV4-2 16 - TGTGCCAGCAGCCAAGAGCCCAGGGGGGATTTCGAGACCCAGTACTTC CASSQEPRGDFETQYF
TRBD2 TRBJ2-2 TRBV2 15 few TGTGCCAGCAGGCTAGCGGGACCCTTCACCGGGGAGCTGTTTTTT CASRLAGPFTGELFF
- TRBJ1-5 TRBV27 14 - TGTGCCAGCAGTTTATCGAACAGGAATCAGCCCCAGCATTTT CASSLSNRNQPQHF
- TRBJ2-7 TRBV28 14 - TGTGCCAGCAAATCCGCTGAGCGGTCGGGCGAGCAGTACTTC CASKSAERSGEQYF
- TRBJ2-5 TRBV5-1 16 once TGCGCCAGCAGCGCTTCCCCTTTCCAGGCTGGCGAGACCCAGTACTTC CASSASPFQAGETQYF